The table lists the clone carrying this TCR beta chain with many counts. Its antigen is not known. Time point given: blood at routine non-recurrence follow-up after resection. Sequencing was performed on whole RNA extracted from tumor and nontumor lung tissue, or from frozen PBMC, and the material was left unsorted. The sample comes from a study of spatial heterogeneity in lung cancer. About the research overall: Sequencing covered available follow-up PBMC samples collected a median of about two years after resection. More than eight raw reads, on average, carried each unique TCR and UMI combination. Notes on the study in general: TCRs found ubiquitously expanded in tumor appeared in blood more at resection than at follow-up.

Germline V gene sequence: CDR1 SGHTA, CDR2 FQGTGA. CDR3 size: 15 residues. Trimming pared 5 bases from V and 4 bases from J, leaving 17 bases between. TCRdb passed the 5' RACE reads through MiXCR, listing each CDR3 protein once. The repertoire holds 72,000 or so distinct CDR3 sequences, with 8% to 9.5% as singletons. The starting material was PBMCs, obtained at follow-up. This clonotype was obtained from a female donor with early-stage non-small cell lung cancer. The rearrangement links TRBV7-3 to TRBJ1-1, with a weak D call TRBD1 (5 bases). CDR3 DNA sequence: TGTGCCAGCAGCCTCCCCCAGGGTGGTATCACTGAAGCTTTCTTT. Amino acid sequence: CASSLPQGGITEAFF.